This T cell receptor (beta chain) was identified during a study of neurological immune-mediated disorders (dated by TCRdb to 2018 to 2020). Broadly, across the study: Using UMI-based sequencing, the study compared peripheral blood TCR-beta repertoires from patients with HTLV-I-associated myelopathy (HAM/TSP), patients with multiple sclerosis, and healthy controls. Longitudinal samples, technical triplicates and paired sorted CD4+ and CD8+ T-cell subsets, alongside PBMC samples, were included among the approximately 110 TCR-beta libraries. The cohort was made up of approximately 69 subjects, consisting of 15 or so HAM/TSP patients, some 35 multiple sclerosis patients and about 20 healthy controls.

With respect to this clonotype: Which antigen it targets is not known. No per-base quality is available; no much larger clone lies one base away.

cDNA synthesis used template-switch 5'RACE with a primer carrying a 10-nucleotide random unique molecular identifier tagging each TCR transcript. Each sequencing run produced over 200 million TCR-beta sequences covering 15-18 subjects. The RNeasy kit was used to extract total RNA. Using the KAPA Real-time Library Amplification kit, TCR-beta VDJ regions were amplified with primers for the TCR constant region and the 5'RACE anchor. A first PCR added sample indexes and Illumina adaptors, and a second PCR then raised library yield. The roughly 650 bp TCR product was size-selected on a 2% E-gel SizeSelection system after Ampure bead purification. Before pooling, libraries had their quality checked on a Bioanalyzer, their concentration measured with Qubit, and their quantity determined with the Kapa Library Quantification kit. An Illumina HiSeq 2500 was used to sequence the libraries paired-end at 2 x 150 bp. To increase sequence diversity, roughly 24-31% phiX was spiked into each library pool. On the study's bioinformatics: The UMI-based MiGEC pipeline processed quality-filtered reads and removed over 75% of raw TCR sequences during error correction. VDJ genes were aligned to IMGT germline references, and each clonotype was defined by a unique CDR3 amino acid sequence together with V-J genes. Clonal expansion, Shannon diversity, and CDR3 relatedness (CalcPairwiseDistances, ClusterSamples) were evaluated with VDJtools, and phylogenetic trees were built with CLCbio workbench. Expanded clones were defined as having at least 8 unique UMIs, based on coefficient-of-variation modelling across technical triplicates. TCRdb itself trimmed the public reads at Q25 with fastp, ran MiXCR and retained productive beta chains. Entries are consolidated by CDR3 protein sequence, retaining the most common genes and DNA. The V and J calls shown here were made by TCRdb, not taken from the authors' results. Present in this sample are about 59,000 distinct CDR3 sequences, about an eighth of which were seen just once. Over 8.5% of the sample goes to the ten largest clones.

What the research found in general, with its limitations: TCR clonal expansion was highest in HAM/TSP patients and lowest in MS patients, with MS patients falling below even healthy controls. Expanded clones from different subjects shared no identical CDR3 amino acid sequences, which suggests that TCR-beta repertoires were private in all groups.

For the unsorted PBMC libraries, 2 million PBMCs were stored in RNAlater at -80 degrees C until RNA extraction and were used to generate the libraries. Peripheral blood was subjected to Ficoll-Hypaque density gradient centrifugation to isolate PBMCs, which were then cryopreserved in liquid nitrogen. Inclusive of the bounding cysteine and phenylalanine, the CDR3 is 16 residues long. The retained sequence is limited to the CDR3, 48 bases, with the frame set at the first base. Compared with germline, V lacks 4 bases and J lacks 4 bases; bases without a gene match: 11. CDR1 and CDR2 are read off the germline V gene (reference sequence) as MNHNY and SVGAGI.

The sequencing input was PBMCs. This chain is built from TRBV6-6 and TRBJ2-3, and 7 bases in between align with TRBD1. This sequence was found in a woman in her sixties or seventies with HTLV-1-associated myelopathy (HAM/TSP). CDR3 loop: CASSFDRARWADTQYF. Here is the DNA: TGTGCCAGCAGTTTCGACAGGGCCAGGTGGGCAGATACGCAGTATTTT.